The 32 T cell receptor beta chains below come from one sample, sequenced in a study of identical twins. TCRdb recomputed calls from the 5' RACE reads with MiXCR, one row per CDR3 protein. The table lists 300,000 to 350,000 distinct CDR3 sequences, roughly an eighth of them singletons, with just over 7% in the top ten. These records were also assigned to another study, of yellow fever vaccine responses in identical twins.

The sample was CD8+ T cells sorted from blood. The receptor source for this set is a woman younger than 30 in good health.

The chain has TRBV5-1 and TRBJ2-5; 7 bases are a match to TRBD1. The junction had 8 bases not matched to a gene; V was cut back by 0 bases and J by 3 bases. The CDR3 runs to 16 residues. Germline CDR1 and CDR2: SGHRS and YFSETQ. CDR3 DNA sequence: TGCGCCAGCAGCTTGGACCTTAGAGGGGGCGAAGAGACCCAGTACTTC. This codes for CASSLDLRGGEETQYF.

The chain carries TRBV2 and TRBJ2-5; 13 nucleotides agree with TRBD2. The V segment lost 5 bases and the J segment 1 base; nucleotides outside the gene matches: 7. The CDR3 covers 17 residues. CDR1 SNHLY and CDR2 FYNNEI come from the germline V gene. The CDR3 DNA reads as TGTGCCAGCAGTATACTAGCGGGGGGGCCGTCCCAAGAGACCCAGTACTTC. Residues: CASSILAGGPSQETQYF. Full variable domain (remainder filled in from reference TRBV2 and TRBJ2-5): EPEVTQTPSHQVTQMGQEVILRCVPISNHLYFYWYRQILGQKVEFLVSFYNNEISEKSEIFDDQFSVERPDGSNFTLKIRSTKLEDSAMYFCASSILAGGPSQETQYFGPGTRLLVL.

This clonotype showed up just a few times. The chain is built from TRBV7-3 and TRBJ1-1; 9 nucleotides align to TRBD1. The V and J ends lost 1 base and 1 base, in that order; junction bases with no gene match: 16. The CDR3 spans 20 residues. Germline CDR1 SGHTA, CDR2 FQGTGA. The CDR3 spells CASSLIGIRGQGYTNTEAFF. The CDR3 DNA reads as TGTGCCAGCAGCTTAATTGGAATTAGGGGACAGGGTTACACGAACACTGAAGCTTTCTTT. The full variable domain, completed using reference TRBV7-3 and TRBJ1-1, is GAGVSQTPSNKVTEKGKYVELRCDPISGHTALYWYRQSLGQGPEFLIYFQGTGAADDSGLPNDRFFAVRPEGSVSTLKIQRTERGDSAVYLCASSLIGIRGQGYTNTEAFFGQGTRLTVV.

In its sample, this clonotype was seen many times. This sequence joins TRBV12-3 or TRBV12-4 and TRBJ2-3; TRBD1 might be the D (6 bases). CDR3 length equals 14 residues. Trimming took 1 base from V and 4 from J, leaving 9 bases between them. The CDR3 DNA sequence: TGTGCCAGCAGTTTAGTGGGGGCCCCAGATACGCAGTATTTT. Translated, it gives CASSLVGAPDTQYF.

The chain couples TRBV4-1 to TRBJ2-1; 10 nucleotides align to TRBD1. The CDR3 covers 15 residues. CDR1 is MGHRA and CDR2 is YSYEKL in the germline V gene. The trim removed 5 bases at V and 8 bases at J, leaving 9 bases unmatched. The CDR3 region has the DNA TGCGCCAGCAGCACCCGGGACAGGGGATTTGATGAGCAGTTCTTC. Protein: CASSTRDRGFDEQFF.

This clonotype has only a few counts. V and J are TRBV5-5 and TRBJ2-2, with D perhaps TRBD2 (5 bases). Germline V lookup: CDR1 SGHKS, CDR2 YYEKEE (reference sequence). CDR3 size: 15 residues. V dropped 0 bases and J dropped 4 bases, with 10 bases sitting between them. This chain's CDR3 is CASSLGPLATGELFF. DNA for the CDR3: TGTGCCAGCAGCTTGGGGCCGCTAGCCACCGGGGAGCTGTTTTTT.

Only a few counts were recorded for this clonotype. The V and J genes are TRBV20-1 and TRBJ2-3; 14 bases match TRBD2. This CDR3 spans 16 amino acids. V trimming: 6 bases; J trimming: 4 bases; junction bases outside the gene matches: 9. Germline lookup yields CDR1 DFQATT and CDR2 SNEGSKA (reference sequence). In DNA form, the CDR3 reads TGCAGTGCAACGACTAGCGGGGGGGCCTCCGCAGATACGCAGTATTTT. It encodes CSATTSGGASADTQYF.

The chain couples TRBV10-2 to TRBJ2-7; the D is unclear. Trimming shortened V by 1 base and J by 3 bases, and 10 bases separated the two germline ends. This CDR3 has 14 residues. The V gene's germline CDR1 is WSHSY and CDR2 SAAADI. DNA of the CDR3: TGCGCCAGCAGTGAGTTCGCTGGCGGCTACGAGCAGTACTTC. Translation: CASSEFAGGYEQYF.

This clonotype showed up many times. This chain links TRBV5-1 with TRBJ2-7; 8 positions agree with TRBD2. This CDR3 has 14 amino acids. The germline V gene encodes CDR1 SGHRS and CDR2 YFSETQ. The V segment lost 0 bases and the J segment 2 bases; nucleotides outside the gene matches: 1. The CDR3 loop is CASSLGGRPYEQYF. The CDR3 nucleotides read TGCGCCAGCAGCTTGGGCGGGAGGCCCTACGAGCAGTACTTC. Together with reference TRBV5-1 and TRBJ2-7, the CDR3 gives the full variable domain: KAGVTQTPRYLIKTRGQQVTLSCSPISGHRSVSWYQQTPGQGLQFLFEYFSETQRNKGNFPGRFSGRQFSNSRSEMNVSTLELGDSALYLCASSLGGRPYEQYFGPGTRLTVT.

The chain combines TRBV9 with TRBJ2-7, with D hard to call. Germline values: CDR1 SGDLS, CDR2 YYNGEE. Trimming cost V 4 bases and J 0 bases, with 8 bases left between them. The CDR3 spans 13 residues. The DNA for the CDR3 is TGTGCCAGCAGCCCCTGGAGCTCCTACGAGCAGTACGTC. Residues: CASSPWSSYEQYV.

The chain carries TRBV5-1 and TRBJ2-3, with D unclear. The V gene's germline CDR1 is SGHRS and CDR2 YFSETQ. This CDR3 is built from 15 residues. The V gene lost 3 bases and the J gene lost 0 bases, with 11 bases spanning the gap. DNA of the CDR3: TGCGCCAGCAGCTGGGCGATATCTAGCACAGATACGCAGTATTTT. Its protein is CASSWAISSTDTQYF.

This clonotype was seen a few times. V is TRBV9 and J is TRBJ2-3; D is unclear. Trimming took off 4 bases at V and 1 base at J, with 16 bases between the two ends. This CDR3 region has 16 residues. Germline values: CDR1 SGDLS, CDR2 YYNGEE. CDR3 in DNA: TGTGCCAGCAGCCCACCCGGCTCGGGTGGCACAGATACGCAGTATTTT. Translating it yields CASSPPGSGGTDTQYF.

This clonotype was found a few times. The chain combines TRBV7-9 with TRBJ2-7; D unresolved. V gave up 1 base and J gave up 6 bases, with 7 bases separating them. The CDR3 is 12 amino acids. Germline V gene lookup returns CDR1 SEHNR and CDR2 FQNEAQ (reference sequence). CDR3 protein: CASSLGLREQYV. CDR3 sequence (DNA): TGTGCCAGCAGCTTAGGTCTTCGCGAGCAGTACGTC.

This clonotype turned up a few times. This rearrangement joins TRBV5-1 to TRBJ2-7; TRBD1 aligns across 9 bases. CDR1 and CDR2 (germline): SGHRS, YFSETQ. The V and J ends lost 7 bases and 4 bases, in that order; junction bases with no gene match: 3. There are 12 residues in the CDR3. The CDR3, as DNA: TGCGCCAGCGGGGACAGGGCGTACGAGCAGTACTTC. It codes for CASGDRAYEQYF.

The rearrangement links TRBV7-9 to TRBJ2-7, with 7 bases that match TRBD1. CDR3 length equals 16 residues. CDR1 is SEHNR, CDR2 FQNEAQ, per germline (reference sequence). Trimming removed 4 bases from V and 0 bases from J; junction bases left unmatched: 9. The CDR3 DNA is TGTGCCAGCAGCTCGAGGGACAGACTAAGCTCCTACGAGCAGTACTTC. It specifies CASSSRDRLSSYEQYF.

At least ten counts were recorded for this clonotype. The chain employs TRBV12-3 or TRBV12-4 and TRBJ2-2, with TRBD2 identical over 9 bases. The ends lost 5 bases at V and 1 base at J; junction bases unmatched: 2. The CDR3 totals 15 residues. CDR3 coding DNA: TGTGCCAGCAGTCCAGCGGGGGGGAACACCGGGGAGCTGTTTTTT. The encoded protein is CASSPAGGNTGELFF.

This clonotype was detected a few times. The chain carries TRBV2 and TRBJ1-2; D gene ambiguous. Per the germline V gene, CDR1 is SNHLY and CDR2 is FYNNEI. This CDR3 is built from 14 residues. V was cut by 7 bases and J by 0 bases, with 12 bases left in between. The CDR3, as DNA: TGTGCCAGCATAAAGCTTTTACCTAACTATGGCTACACCTTC. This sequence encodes CASIKLLPNYGYTF.

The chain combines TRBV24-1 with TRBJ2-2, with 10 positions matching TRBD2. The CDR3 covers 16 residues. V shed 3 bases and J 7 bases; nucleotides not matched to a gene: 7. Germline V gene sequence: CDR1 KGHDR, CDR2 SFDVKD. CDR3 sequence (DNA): TGTGCCACCAGTGATGAAAGCGGGGGGGCAATCGGGGAGCTGTTTTTT. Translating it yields CATSDESGGAIGELFF.

The CDR3 nucleotides read TGCGCCAGCAGTAATGGGTTGGGGGGAGGCACTGAAGCTTTCTTT. Amino acids: CASSNGLGGGTEAFF. The rearrangement uses TRBV5-1 and TRBJ1-1, with a weak D call TRBD1 (5 bases). Germline assignment: CDR1 SGHRS and CDR2 YFSETQ. V lost 5 bases and J 4 bases, leaving 18 bases between the germline ends. This CDR3 spans 15 amino acids. Combining the CDR3 with reference TRBV5-1 and TRBJ1-1 gives the whole variable domain KAGVTQTPRYLIKTRGQQVTLSCSPISGHRSVSWYQQTPGQGLQFLFEYFSETQRNKGNFPGRFSGRQFSNSRSEMNVSTLELGDSALYLCASSNGLGGGTEAFFGQGTRLTVV.

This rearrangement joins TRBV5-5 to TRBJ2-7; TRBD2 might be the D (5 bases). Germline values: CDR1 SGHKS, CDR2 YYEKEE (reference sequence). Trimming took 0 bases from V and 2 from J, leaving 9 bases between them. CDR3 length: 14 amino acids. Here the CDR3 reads CASSLAPGTYEQYV. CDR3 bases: TGTGCCAGCAGCTTGGCTCCGGGAACCTACGAGCAGTACGTC.

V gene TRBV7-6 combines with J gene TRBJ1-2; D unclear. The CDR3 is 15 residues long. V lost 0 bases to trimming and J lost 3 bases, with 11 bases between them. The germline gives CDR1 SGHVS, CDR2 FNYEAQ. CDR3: CASSLAQGIDYGYTF. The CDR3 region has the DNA TGTGCCAGCAGCTTAGCGCAAGGAATCGACTATGGCTACACCTTC.

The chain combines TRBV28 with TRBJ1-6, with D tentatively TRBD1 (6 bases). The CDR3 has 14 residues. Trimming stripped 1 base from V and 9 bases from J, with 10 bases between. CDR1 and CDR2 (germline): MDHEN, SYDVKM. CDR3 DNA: TGTGCCAGCAGTTTATACAGGGTCGGTTCACCCCTCCACTTT. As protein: CASSLYRVGSPLHF.

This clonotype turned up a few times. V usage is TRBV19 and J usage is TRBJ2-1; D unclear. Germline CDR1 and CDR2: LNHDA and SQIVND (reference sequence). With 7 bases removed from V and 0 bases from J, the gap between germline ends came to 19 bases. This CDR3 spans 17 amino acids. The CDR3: CASTLGQAPGSYNEQFF. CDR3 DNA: TGTGCCAGTACCCTGGGCCAAGCTCCCGGCTCCTACAATGAGCAGTTCTTC.

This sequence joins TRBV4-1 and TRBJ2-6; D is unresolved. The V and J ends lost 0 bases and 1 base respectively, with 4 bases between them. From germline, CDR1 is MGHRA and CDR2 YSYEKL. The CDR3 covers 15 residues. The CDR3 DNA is TGCGCCAGCAGCCAAGATCAATCTGGGGCCAACGTCCTGACTTTC. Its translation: CASSQDQSGANVLTF.

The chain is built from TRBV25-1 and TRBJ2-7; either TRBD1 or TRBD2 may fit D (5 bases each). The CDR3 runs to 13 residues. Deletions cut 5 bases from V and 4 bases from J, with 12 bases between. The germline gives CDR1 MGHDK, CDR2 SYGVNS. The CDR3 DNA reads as TGTGCCAGCAGTCCGCAGGGAGTATACGAGCAGTACGTC. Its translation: CASSPQGVYEQYV.

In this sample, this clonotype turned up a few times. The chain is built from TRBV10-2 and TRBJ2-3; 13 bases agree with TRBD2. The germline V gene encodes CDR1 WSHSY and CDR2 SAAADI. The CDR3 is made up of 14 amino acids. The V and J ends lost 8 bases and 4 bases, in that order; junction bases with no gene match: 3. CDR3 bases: TGCGCCAGCTACGGACTAGCGGGAGCAGATACGCAGTATTTT. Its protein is CASYGLAGADTQYF.

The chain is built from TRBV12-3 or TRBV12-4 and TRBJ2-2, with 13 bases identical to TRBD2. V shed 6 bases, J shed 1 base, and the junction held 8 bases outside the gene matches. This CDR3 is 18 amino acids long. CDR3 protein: CASSPGLAGFGNTGELFF. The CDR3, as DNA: TGTGCCAGCAGCCCGGGACTAGCGGGATTCGGGAACACCGGGGAGCTGTTTTTT.

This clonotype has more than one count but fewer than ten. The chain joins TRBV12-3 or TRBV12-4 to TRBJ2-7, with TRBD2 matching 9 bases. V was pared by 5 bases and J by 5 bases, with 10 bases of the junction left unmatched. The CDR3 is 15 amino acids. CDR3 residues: CASSAELAGVDEQYF. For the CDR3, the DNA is TGTGCCAGCAGTGCCGAGTTAGCGGGAGTTGACGAGCAGTACTTC.

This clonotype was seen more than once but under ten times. The CDR3 is CASGGPEAFF. The CDR3 DNA follows: TGTGCTTCGGGGGGTCCCGAAGCTTTCTTT. The chain links TRBV6-1 to TRBJ1-1, with D possibly matching TRBD1 (5 bases). The CDR3 length is 10 residues. CDR1 is MNHNS and CDR2 is SASEGT in the germline V gene.

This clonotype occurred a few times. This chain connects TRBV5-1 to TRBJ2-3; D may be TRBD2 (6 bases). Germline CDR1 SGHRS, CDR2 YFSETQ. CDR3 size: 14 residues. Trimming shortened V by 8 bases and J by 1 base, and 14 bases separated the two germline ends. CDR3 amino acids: CASVRRGGTDTQYF. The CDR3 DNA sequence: TGCGCCAGTGTGAGGCGGGGAGGCACAGATACGCAGTATTTT.

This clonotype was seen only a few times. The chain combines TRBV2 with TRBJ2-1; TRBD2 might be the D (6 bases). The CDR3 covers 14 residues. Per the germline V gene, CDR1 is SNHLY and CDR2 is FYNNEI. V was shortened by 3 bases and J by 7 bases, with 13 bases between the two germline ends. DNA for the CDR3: TGTGCCAGCAGTGAGGCGGGGAGTAGGAATGAGCAGTTCTTC. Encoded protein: CASSEAGSRNEQFF.

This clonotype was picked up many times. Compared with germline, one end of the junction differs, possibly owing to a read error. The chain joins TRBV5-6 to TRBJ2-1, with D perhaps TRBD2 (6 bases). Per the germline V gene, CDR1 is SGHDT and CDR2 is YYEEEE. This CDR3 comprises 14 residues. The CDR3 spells CASSLGTSYNEQFF. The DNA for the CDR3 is TGCGCCAGCAGCTTAGGGACTTCCTACAATGAGCAGTTCTTC.